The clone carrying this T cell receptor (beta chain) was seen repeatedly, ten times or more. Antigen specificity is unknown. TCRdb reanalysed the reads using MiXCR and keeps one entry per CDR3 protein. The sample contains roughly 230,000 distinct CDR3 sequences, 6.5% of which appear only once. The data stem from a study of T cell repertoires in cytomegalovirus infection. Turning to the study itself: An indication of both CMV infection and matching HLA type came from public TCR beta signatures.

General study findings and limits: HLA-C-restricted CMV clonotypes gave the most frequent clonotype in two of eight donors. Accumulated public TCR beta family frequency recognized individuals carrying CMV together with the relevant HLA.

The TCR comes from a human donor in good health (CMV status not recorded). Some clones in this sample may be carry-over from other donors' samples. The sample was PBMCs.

The CDR3 region is CASSVTGTLTGELFF. In DNA, the CDR3 is TGTGCCAGCAGTGTTACCGGGACTCTCACCGGGGAGCTGTTTTTT. The chain recombines TRBV6-5 with TRBJ2-2, with D possibly TRBD2 on 6 matching bases. V was pared by 5 bases and J by 4 bases, with 14 bases between. The germline gives CDR1 MNHEY, CDR2 SVGAGI. CDR3 length: 15 residues.